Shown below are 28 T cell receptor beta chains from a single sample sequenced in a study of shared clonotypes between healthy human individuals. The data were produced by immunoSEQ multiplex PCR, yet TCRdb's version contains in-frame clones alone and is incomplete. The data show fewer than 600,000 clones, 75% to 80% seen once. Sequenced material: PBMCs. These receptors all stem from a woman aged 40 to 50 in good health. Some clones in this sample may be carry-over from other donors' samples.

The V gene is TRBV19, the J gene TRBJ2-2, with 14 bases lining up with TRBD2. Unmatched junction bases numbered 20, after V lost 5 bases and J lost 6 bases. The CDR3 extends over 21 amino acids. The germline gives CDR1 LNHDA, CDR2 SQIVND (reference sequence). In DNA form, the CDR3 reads TGTGCCAGTAGTCCATCCCGACTAGCGGGAGGGCCTAATTCATTCGCCGGGGAGCTGTTTTTT. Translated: CASSPSRLAGGPNSFAGELFF.

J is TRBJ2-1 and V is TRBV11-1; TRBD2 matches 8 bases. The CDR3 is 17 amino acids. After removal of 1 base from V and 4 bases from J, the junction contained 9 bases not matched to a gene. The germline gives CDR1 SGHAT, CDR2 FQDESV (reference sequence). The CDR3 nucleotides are TGTGCCAGCAGCTTAGATTATGCAGCGGGAGCATACAATGAGCAGTTCTTC. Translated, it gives CASSLDYAAGAYNEQFF.

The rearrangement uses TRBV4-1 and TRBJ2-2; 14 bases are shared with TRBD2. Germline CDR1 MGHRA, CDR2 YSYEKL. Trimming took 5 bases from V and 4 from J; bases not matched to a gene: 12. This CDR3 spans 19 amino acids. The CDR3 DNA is TGCGCCAGCAGCTTCCCCGGGACTAGCGGGAGCCGGGTCACCGGGGAGCTGTTTTTT. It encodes CASSFPGTSGSRVTGELFF.

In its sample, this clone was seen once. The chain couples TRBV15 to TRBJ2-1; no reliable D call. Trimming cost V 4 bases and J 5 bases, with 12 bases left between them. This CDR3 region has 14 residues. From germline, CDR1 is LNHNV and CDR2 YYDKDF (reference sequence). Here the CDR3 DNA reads TGTGCCACCAGCAAGGACCCAGTCCACAATGAGCAGTTCTTC. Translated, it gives CATSKDPVHNEQFF.

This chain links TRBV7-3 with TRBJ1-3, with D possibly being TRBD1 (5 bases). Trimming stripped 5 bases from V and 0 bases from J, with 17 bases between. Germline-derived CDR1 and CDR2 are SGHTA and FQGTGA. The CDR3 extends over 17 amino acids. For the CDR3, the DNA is TGTGCCAGCAGCATGATCGTTCCGGGACGCTCTGGAAACACCATATATTTT. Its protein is CASSMIVPGRSGNTIYF.

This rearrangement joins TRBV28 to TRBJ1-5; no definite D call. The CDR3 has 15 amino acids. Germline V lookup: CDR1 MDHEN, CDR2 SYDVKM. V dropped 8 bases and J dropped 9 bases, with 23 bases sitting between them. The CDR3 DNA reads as TGTGCCAGCTGCGTCATAGGTTCCCTAAGGCGGCCCCAGCATTTT. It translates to CASCVIGSLRRPQHF.

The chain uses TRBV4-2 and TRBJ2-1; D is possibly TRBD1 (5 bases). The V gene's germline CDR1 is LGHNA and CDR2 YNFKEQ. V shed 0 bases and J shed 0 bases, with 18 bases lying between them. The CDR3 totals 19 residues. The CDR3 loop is CASSQDTVYYQGSYNEQFF. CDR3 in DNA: TGTGCCAGCAGCCAAGATACGGTTTATTACCAGGGCTCCTACAATGAGCAGTTCTTC.

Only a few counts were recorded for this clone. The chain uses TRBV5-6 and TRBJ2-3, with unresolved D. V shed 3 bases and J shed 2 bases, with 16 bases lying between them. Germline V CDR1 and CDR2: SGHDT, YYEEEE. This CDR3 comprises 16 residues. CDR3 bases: TGTGCCAGCAGCTCGGTCTTTGCCAGATTCACAGATACGCAGTATTTT. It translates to CASSSVFARFTDTQYF.

CDR3: CASSLARTPGYEQYF. The CDR3 DNA is TGTGCCAGCAGCTTAGCGCGGACTCCGGGCTACGAGCAGTACTTC. This chain joins TRBV7-2 and TRBJ2-5; TRBD2 might be the D (5 bases). The J call is doubtful: the DNA matches TRBJ2-7 better. In germline, CDR1 is SGHTA, CDR2 FQGNSA. The CDR3 runs to 15 residues.

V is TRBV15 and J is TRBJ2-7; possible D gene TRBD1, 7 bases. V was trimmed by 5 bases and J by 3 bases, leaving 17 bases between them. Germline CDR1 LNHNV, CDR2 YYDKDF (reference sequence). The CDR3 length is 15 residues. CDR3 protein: CATSPGARGDYEQYF. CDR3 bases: TGTGCCACCAGCCCCGGGGCCAGGGGGGACTACGAGCAGTACTTC.

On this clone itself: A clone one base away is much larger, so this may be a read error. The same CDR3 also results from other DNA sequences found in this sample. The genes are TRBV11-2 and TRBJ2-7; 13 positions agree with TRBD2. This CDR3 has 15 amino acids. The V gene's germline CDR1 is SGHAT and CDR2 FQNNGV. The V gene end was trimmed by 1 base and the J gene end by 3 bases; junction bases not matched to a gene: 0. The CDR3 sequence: CASSLGTSGSYEQYF. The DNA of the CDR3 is TGTGCCAGCAGCTTAGGGACTAGCGGGAGCTACGAGCAGTACTTC. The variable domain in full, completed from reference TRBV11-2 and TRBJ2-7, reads EAGVAQSPRYKIIEKRQSVAFWCNPISGHATLYWYQQILGQGPKLLIQFQNNGVVDDSQLPKDRFSAERLKGVDSTLKIQPAKLEDSAVYLCASSLGTSGSYEQYFGPGTRLTVT.

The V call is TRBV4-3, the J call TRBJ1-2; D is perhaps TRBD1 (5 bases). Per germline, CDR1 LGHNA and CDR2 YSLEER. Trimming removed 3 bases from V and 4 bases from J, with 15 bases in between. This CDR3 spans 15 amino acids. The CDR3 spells CASSQGYHGAYGYTF. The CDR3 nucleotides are TGCGCCAGCAGCCAGGGCTACCATGGGGCCTATGGCTACACCTTC.

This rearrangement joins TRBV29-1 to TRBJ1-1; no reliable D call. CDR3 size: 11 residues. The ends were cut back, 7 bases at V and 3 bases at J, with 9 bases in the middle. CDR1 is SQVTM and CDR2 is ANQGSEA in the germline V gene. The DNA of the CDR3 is TGCAGCGCCGGCTTTGACACTGAAGCTTTCTTT. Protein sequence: CSAGFDTEAFF.

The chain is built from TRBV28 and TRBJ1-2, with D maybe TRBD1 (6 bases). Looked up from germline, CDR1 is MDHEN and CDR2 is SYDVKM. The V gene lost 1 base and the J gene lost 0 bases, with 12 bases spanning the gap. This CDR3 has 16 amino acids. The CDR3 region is CASSLFPDSSNYGYTF. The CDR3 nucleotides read TGTGCCAGCAGTTTATTCCCGGACAGTTCTAACTATGGCTACACCTTC.

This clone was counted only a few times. CDR3 coding DNA: TGTGCCACCAGCAACAGACGCAATCAGCCCCAGCATTTT. Translation gives CATSNRRNQPQHF. The J gene is TRBJ1-5, the V gene TRBV15; no clear D gene. CDR1 LNHNV and CDR2 YYDKDF come from the germline V gene (reference sequence). The length of the CDR3 is 13 residues. The V end was cut by 4 bases, the J end by 2 bases, with 6 bases between. Together with reference TRBV15 and TRBJ1-5, the CDR3 gives the full variable domain: DAMVIQNPRYQVTQFGKPVTLSCSQTLNHNVMYWYQQKSSQAPKLLFHYYDKDFNNEADTPDNFQSRRPNTSFCFLDIRSPGLGDTAMYLCATSNRRNQPQHFGDGTRLSIL.

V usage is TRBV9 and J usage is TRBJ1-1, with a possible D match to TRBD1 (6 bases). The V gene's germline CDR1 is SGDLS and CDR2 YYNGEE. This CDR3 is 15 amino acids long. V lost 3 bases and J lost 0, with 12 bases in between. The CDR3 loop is CASSAGQFMNTEAFF. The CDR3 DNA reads TGTGCCAGCAGCGCTGGACAGTTCATGAACACTGAAGCTTTCTTT.

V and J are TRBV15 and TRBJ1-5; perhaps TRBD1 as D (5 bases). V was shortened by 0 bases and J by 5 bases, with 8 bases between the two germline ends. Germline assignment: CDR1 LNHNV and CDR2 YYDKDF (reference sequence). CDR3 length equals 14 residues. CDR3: CATSRDSGDQPQHF. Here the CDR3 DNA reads TGTGCCACCAGCAGAGATTCGGGGGATCAGCCCCAGCATTTT.

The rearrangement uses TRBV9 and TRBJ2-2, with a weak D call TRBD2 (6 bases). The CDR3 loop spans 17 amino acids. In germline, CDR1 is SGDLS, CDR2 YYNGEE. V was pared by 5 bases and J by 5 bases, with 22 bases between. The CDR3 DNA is TGTGCCAGCAGTTACCCAGCTAGCGCCCCGAGAACCGGGGAGCTGTTTTTT. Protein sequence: CASSYPASAPRTGELFF.

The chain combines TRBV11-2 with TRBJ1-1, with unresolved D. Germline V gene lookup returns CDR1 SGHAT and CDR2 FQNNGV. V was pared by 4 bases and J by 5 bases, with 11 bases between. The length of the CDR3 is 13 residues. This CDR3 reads CASSSGLRTEAFF. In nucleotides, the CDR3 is TGTGCCAGCAGCTCGGGTCTGAGGACTGAAGCTTTCTTT.

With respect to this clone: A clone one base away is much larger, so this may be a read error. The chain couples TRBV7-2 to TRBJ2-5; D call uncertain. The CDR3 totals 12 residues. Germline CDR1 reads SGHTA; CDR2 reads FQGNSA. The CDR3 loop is CASSPQGETRYF. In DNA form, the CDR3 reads TGTGCCAGCAGCCCGCAAGGAGAGACCCGGTACTTC.

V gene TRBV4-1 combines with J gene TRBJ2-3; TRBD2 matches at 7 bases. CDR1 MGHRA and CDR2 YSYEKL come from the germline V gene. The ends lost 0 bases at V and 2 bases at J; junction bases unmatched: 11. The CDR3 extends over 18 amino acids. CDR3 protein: CASSQDSASGTFTDTQYF. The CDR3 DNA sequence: TGCGCCAGCAGCCAAGATTCGGCTAGCGGAACCTTCACAGATACGCAGTATTTT.

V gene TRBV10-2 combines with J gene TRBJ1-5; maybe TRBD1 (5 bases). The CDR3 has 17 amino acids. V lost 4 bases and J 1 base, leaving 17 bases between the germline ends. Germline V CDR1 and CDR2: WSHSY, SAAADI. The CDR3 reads CASSGPQDQGSNQPQHF. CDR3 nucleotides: TGCGCCAGCAGTGGCCCCCAAGATCAGGGAAGCAATCAGCCCCAGCATTTT.

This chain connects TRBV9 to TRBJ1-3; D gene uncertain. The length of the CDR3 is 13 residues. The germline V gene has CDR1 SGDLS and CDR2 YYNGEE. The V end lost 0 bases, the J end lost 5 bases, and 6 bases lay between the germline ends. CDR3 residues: CASSVDWRNTIYF. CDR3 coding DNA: TGTGCCAGCAGCGTAGACTGGAGAAACACCATATATTTT.

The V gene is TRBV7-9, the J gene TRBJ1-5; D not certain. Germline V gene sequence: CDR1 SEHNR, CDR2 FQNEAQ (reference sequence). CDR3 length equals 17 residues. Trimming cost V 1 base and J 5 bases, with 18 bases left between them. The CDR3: CASSLGPVYNRHQPQHF. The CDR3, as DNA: TGTGCCAGCAGCTTAGGACCCGTTTACAACCGGCATCAGCCCCAGCATTTT.

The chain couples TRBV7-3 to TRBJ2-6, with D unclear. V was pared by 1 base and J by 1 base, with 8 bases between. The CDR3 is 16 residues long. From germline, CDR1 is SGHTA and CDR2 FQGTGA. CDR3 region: CASSLRILSGANVLTF. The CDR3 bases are TGTGCCAGCAGCTTAAGGATCTTATCTGGGGCCAACGTCCTGACTTTC.

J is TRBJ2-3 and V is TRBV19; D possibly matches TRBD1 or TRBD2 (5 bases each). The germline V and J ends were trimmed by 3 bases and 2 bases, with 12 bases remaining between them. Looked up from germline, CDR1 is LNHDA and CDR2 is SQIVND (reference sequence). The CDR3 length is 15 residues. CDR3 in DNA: TGTGCCAGTAGTATCGGGGCTGGGCACACAGATACGCAGTATTTT. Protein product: CASSIGAGHTDTQYF.

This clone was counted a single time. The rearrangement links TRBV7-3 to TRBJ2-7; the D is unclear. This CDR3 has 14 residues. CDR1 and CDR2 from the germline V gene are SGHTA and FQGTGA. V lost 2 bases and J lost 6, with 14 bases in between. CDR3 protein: CASSLLVGSGEQYF. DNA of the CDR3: TGTGCCAGCAGCTTATTGGTAGGTTCTGGCGAGCAGTACTTC.

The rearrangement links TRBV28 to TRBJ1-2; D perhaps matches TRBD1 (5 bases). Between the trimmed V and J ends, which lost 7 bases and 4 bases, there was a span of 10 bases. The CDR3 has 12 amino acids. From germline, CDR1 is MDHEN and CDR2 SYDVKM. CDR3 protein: CASISRVYGYTF. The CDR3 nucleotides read TGTGCCAGCATCTCCAGGGTCTATGGCTACACCTTC.